The T cell receptor (beta chain) described here comes from a study of Ad26.COV2.S vaccination and SARS-CoV-2 variants. Study-level information: The vaccine Ad26.COV2.S was put into the muscle once, or twice with 56 days between.

Trimming stripped 2 bases from V and 0 bases from J, with 5 bases between. The germline V gene encodes CDR1 SGHRS and CDR2 YFSETQ. CDR3 length: 13 residues. Clones were sequenced by immunoSEQ multiplex PCR, and TCRdb holds only the in-frame ones, with some missing. The data show nearly 400,000 clones, 75% to 90% seen once. Treatment given: 19 received Ad26.COV2.S at low or high dose, single or two shots; roughly five received placebo; per-sample allocation not given. After the first vaccine or placebo injection, samples were drawn on day 63. The source material was peripheral blood, sampled in a trial of Ad26.COV2.S vaccine versus placebo. This TCR was recovered from a person aged 18-65 years who received the Ad26.COV2.S COVID-19 vaccine or a placebo. The chain joins TRBV5-1 to TRBJ1-1; D is undetermined. The CDR3 DNA is TGCGCCAGCAGCTTACGGGTGAACACTGAAGCTTTCTTT. This codes for CASSLRVNTEAFF. The complete variable domain, with remaining parts taken from reference TRBV5-1 and TRBJ1-1, reads KAGVTQTPRYLIKTRGQQVTLSCSPISGHRSVSWYQQTPGQGLQFLFEYFSETQRNKGNFPGRFSGRQFSNSRSEMNVSTLELGDSALYLCASSLRVNTEAFFGQGTRLTVV.